The 2 T cell receptor beta chains given below trace back to one sample, sequenced in a study of T-cell reconstitution after alpha-beta-depleted transplantation in children. The authors prepared the TCRbeta library with unique molecular identifiers. One entry per CDR3 protein, called by TCRdb with MiXCR from the PCR reads. The sample records about 540,000 distinct CDR3 sequences, roughly 18% being singletons. The sample consisted of PBMCs from the stem cell graft donor, taken from the stem cell graft. Receptors originate from a human donor who donated a stem cell graft to a child with acute lymphoblastic leukemia.

This clonotype was observed a handful of times. The chain is built from TRBV11-2 and TRBJ1-2; D remains unclear. Trimming removed 1 base at V and 4 bases at J, with 13 bases between. The V gene's germline CDR1 is SGHAT and CDR2 FQNNGV. CDR3 length: 15 amino acids. The CDR3 DNA reads TGTGCCAGCAGCTTAGTTGGCACTACGCTCTATGGCTACACCTTC. Translation gives CASSLVGTTLYGYTF. Filled out from reference TRBV11-2 and TRBJ1-2, the complete variable domain reads EAGVAQSPRYKIIEKRQSVAFWCNPISGHATLYWYQQILGQGPKLLIQFQNNGVVDDSQLPKDRFSAERLKGVDSTLKIQPAKLEDSAVYLCASSLVGTTLYGYTFGSGTRLTVV.

CDR3 nucleotides: TGTGCCAGCAGGACTAGCGGGAGAGATGAGCAGTTCTTC. Its translation is CASRTSGRDEQFF. J is TRBJ2-1 and V is TRBV3-1; 12 bases map to TRBD2. This CDR3 has 13 amino acids. With 6 bases clipped from V and 8 bases from J, the junction kept 2 bases outside the gene matches. Looked up from germline, CDR1 is LGHDT and CDR2 is YNNKEL (reference sequence).